A single sample gave rise to the 32 T cell receptor beta chains below, sequenced in a study of blood T cell repertoires in COVID-19. Libraries were prepared by immunoSEQ multiplex PCR; TCRdb keeps only in-frame clonotypes and omits some of them. The table includes around 200,000 clones, less than 90% detected once. Material: peripheral blood. Every receptor here comes from a woman of 80 years or more with active or convalescent COVID-19.

This clone appeared a single time. This chain connects TRBV6-2 or TRBV6-3 to TRBJ2-1; 7 positions agree with TRBD1. CDR3 length: 17 amino acids. The V and J ends lost 0 bases and 0 bases, in that order; junction bases with no gene match: 5. The V gene's germline CDR1 is MNHEY and CDR2 SVGEGT. The CDR3 DNA sequence: TGTGCCAGCAGTTACTCGTCGACAGGGCTCTCCTACAATGAGCAGTTCTTC. Amino acid sequence: CASSYSSTGLSYNEQFF.

This clone turned up a few times. The CDR3 nucleotides are TGCGCCAGCAGTCCCTGCCAGGGGGATAATTCACCCCTCCACTTT. Residues: CASSPCQGDNSPLHF. The V and J genes are TRBV23-1 and TRBJ1-6; 7 positions match TRBD1. TRBV23-1 is placed among ORFs of uncertain function. The CDR3 is 15 amino acids. With 4 bases clipped from V and 5 bases from J, the junction kept 5 bases outside the gene matches.

This sequence joins TRBV10-3 and TRBJ2-5, with a tentative D call TRBD1 (6 bases). V was shortened by 0 bases and J by 4 bases, with 18 bases between the two germline ends. This CDR3 spans 17 amino acids. The germline gives CDR1 ENHRY, CDR2 SYGVKD. The chain's CDR3 is CAISESSVGGLRETQYF. CDR3 in DNA: TGTGCCATCAGTGAGTCGAGTGTTGGGGGCCTTAGAGAGACCCAGTACTTC.

The V gene is TRBV7-2, the J gene TRBJ1-2; 10 positions match TRBD1. Germline CDR1 SGHTA, CDR2 FQGNSA. V shed 5 bases and J 4 bases; nucleotides not matched to a gene: 4. CDR3 length: 14 amino acids. The CDR3 here is CASSLGQGPYGYTF. CDR3 DNA: TGTGCCAGCAGCCTGGGACAGGGGCCCTATGGCTACACCTTC.

The rearrangement joins TRBV20-1 to TRBJ2-2; 8 bases align to TRBD1. The CDR3 covers 17 residues. Trimming at V came to 3 bases and at J to 1 base, leaving 10 bases not matched to a gene. In germline, CDR1 is DFQATT, CDR2 SNEGSKA (reference sequence). This CDR3 reads CSASFMRQGMNTGELFF. CDR3 DNA sequence: TGCAGTGCTAGTTTCATGAGACAGGGGATGAACACCGGGGAGCTGTTTTTT.

The V and J genes are TRBV18 and TRBJ1-5; the match to TRBD1 covers 7 bases. V lost 0 bases, J lost 5 bases, and 13 bases stayed unmatched. CDR3 length equals 18 residues. The germline gives CDR1 KGHSH, CDR2 LQKENI. This chain's CDR3 is CASSPPGTARGVDQPQHF. In DNA, the CDR3 is TGTGCCAGCTCACCACCCGGGACAGCGAGAGGGGTAGATCAGCCCCAGCATTTT.

V is TRBV5-4 and J is TRBJ2-5; D is perhaps TRBD1 (5 bases). This CDR3 has 14 residues. The V end was cut by 0 bases, the J end by 3 bases, with 9 bases between. The germline CDR1 and CDR2 sequences are SGHNT and YYREEE (reference sequence). The CDR3 loop is CASSLGQQEETQYF. CDR3 coding DNA: TGTGCCAGCAGCTTGGGGCAACAGGAAGAGACCCAGTACTTC. The variable domain in full, completed from reference TRBV5-4 and TRBJ2-5, reads ETGVTQSPTHLIKTRGQQVTLRCSSQSGHNTVSWYQQALGQGPQFIFQYYREEENGRGNFPPRFSGLQFPNYSSELNVNALELDDSALYLCASSLGQQEETQYFGPGTRLLVL.

This clone was seen just once. This chain links TRBV3-1 (or the pseudogene TRBV3-2) with TRBJ1-5, with a possible D match to TRBD1 (5 bases). Germline CDR1 and CDR2: LGHDT and YNNKEL (reference sequence). The CDR3 contains 15 residues. V was clipped by 3 bases and J by 5 bases, with 14 bases between them. CDR3 DNA sequence: TGTGCCAGCAGCCAGTCTTCCAGGGATGATCAGCCCCAGCATTTT. Protein: CASSQSSRDDQPQHF.

The V call is TRBV5-1, the J call TRBJ1-1, with 8 bases fitting TRBD1. Germline CDR1 SGHRS, CDR2 YFSETQ. The CDR3 runs 14 residues. The ends lost 4 bases at V and 5 bases at J; junction bases unmatched: 7. The CDR3 loop reads CASSKDRAGTEAFF. The CDR3 coding sequence is TGCGCCAGCAGCAAGGACAGGGCGGGAACTGAAGCTTTCTTT.

The chain carries TRBV7-2 and TRBJ1-2; TRBD1 aligns across 8 bases. In germline, CDR1 is SGHTA, CDR2 FQGNSA. This CDR3 is built from 16 residues. V was pared by 3 bases and J by 7 bases, with 13 bases of the junction left unmatched. The CDR3 nucleotides are TGTGCCAGCAGCTTTAAAGGCGGACAGGGAGTGGGTGGCTACACCTTC. It is translated as CASSFKGGQGVGGYTF.

As DNA, the CDR3 is TGTGCCAGCAGTTTCGACAGGGGAATGGGGCAGTACTTC. This encodes CASSFDRGMGQYF. The gene calls are TRBV12-3 or TRBV12-4 and TRBJ2-7; 8 bases agree with TRBD1. V shed 3 bases and J 9 bases; nucleotides not matched to a gene: 7. The CDR3 spans 13 residues.

The V call is TRBV5-1, the J call TRBJ1-4; TRBD1 matches 7 bases. J was trimmed by 7 bases and V by 0 bases; bases with no gene match: 6. Germline V lookup: CDR1 SGHRS, CDR2 YFSETQ. This CDR3 region has 15 residues. CDR3 region: CASSLGGQISEKLFF. For the CDR3, the DNA is TGCGCCAGCAGCTTGGGGGGACAGATAAGTGAAAAACTGTTTTTT.

This rearrangement joins TRBV7-2 to TRBJ2-7, with D maybe TRBD2 (6 bases). Looked up from germline, CDR1 is SGHTA and CDR2 is FQGNSA. The CDR3 has 14 residues. With 5 bases removed from V and 2 bases from J, the gap between germline ends came to 13 bases. The CDR3 spells CASSPGTSTYEQYF. CDR3 bases: TGTGCCAGCAGCCCAGGGACTTCTACCTACGAGCAGTACTTC.

The chain has TRBV7-9 and TRBJ2-7, with 9 bases fitting TRBD2. With 2 bases clipped from V and 5 bases from J, the junction kept 10 bases outside the gene matches. The germline CDR1 and CDR2 sequences are SEHNR and FQNEAQ (reference sequence). The CDR3 runs to 16 residues. CDR3 residues: CASSLRGLASGHEQYF. The CDR3 region has the DNA TGTGCCAGCAGCTTAAGGGGACTAGCCTCAGGCCACGAGCAGTACTTC. Combining the CDR3 with reference TRBV7-9 and TRBJ2-7 gives the whole variable domain DTGVSQNPRHKITKRGQNVTFRCDPISEHNRLYWYRQTLGQGPEFLTYFQNEAQLEKSRLLSDRFSAERPKGSFSTLEIQRTEQGDSAMYLCASSLRGLASGHEQYFGPGTRLTVT.

CDR3 protein: CASRLGGGWNTEAFF. CDR3 DNA: TGTGCCAGTCGTCTGGGAGGGGGTTGGAACACTGAAGCTTTCTTT. The gene calls are TRBV19 and TRBJ1-1; D perhaps matches TRBD1 (6 bases). Per germline, CDR1 LNHDA and CDR2 SQIVND (reference sequence). This CDR3 contains 15 residues. V lost 8 bases, J lost 1 base, and 17 bases lay in between.

This sequence joins TRBV2 and TRBJ1-4, with D uncertain. Germline values: CDR1 SNHLY, CDR2 FYNNEI. Trimming took 8 bases from V and 6 from J, leaving 7 bases between them. This CDR3 is 11 amino acids long. The CDR3 DNA sequence: TGTGCCAGCTCGTATGATGAAAAACTGTTTTTT. It yields the protein CASSYDEKLFF.

This chain uses TRBV6-2 or TRBV6-3 with TRBJ1-2; 9 bases are a match to TRBD1. This CDR3 region has 15 residues. The J segment lost 4 bases and the V segment lost 0 bases, leaving 3 bases of the junction unmatched. CDR1 is MNHEY, CDR2 SVGEGT, per germline. The CDR3 region is CASSYSDRGIYGYTF. The CDR3 nucleotides read TGTGCCAGCAGTTACTCGGACAGGGGAATCTATGGCTACACCTTC.

The gene calls are TRBV18 and TRBJ1-3, with D perhaps matching TRBD1 (5 bases). This CDR3 comprises 16 residues. The germline CDR1 and CDR2 sequences are KGHSH and LQKENI. V lost 2 bases and J 3 bases, leaving 14 bases between the germline ends. The CDR3 DNA reads as TGTGCCAGCTCACCAGGGTCAGCAGGGCTTGGAAACACCATATATTTT. Amino acids: CASSPGSAGLGNTIYF. Together with reference TRBV18 and TRBJ1-3, the CDR3 gives the full variable domain: NAGVMQNPRHLVRRRGQEARLRCSPMKGHSHVYWYRQLPEEGLKFMVYLQKENIIDESGMPKERFSAEFPKEGPSILRIQQVVRGDSAAYFCASSPGSAGLGNTIYFGEGSWLTVV.

This sequence joins TRBV4-2 and TRBJ2-7, with 11 nucleotides matching TRBD1. V was pared by 3 bases and J by 3 bases, with 16 bases of the junction left unmatched. Germline CDR1 is LGHNA and CDR2 is YNFKEQ. The CDR3 loop spans 19 amino acids. The CDR3 sequence is CASSHVLGGRGQGGYEQYF. CDR3 coding DNA: TGTGCCAGCAGCCATGTTTTGGGCGGGAGGGGACAGGGGGGCTACGAGCAGTACTTC.

The rearrangement links TRBV2 to TRBJ1-2, with TRBD1 as a possible D gene (5 bases). Looked up from germline, CDR1 is SNHLY and CDR2 is FYNNEI. This CDR3 contains 15 residues. The V and J ends lost 3 bases and 0 bases respectively, with 11 bases between them. The CDR3 coding sequence is TGTGCCAGCAGTGACCAGTTGACAGCTAACTATGGCTACACCTTC. Amino acid sequence: CASSDQLTANYGYTF.

CDR3 coding DNA: TGTGCCATTGGGGCCCCGGGCTACGAGCAGTACTTC. Amino acids: CAIGAPGYEQYF. V is TRBV10-3 and J is TRBJ2-7; TRBD1 might be the D (5 bases). Germline-derived CDR1 and CDR2 are ENHRY and SYGVKD. V was shortened by 9 bases and J by 3 bases, with 12 bases between the two germline ends. The length of the CDR3 is 12 residues.

The chain recombines TRBV11-2 with TRBJ2-4; the D gene is possibly TRBD2 (5 bases). V was shortened by 0 bases and J by 12 bases, with 15 bases between the two germline ends. Looked up from germline, CDR1 is SGHAT and CDR2 is FQNNGV. The length of the CDR3 is 14 residues. CDR3 nucleotide sequence: TGTGCCAGCAGCTTAGACCTAGTCGGGAACGATCAGTACTTC. It translates to CASSLDLVGNDQYF.

This rearrangement joins TRBV11-3 to TRBJ1-1; 7 bases align to TRBD1. J gave up 5 bases and V 5 bases, and 8 bases lay outside the gene matches. The CDR3 sequence is 14 residues long. Germline V gene sequence: CDR1 SGHNT, CDR2 YENEEA. CDR3 amino acids: CASSPAGGNTEAFF. The CDR3 DNA is TGTGCCAGCAGCCCGGCAGGGGGAAATACTGAAGCTTTCTTT.

The chain recombines TRBV6-1 with TRBJ2-7; D unresolved. V lost 3 bases to trimming and J lost 4 bases, with 7 bases between them. In germline, CDR1 is MNHNS, CDR2 SASEGT. There are 12 residues in the CDR3. CDR3 nucleotide sequence: TGTGCCAGCAGTGAGTTCAGTTACGAGCAGTACTTC. Translation: CASSEFSYEQYF.

The chain has TRBV7-3 and TRBJ2-5; no clear D gene. Germline lookup yields CDR1 SGHTA and CDR2 FQGTGA. The CDR3 is made up of 13 amino acids. The V gene lost 2 bases and the J gene lost 3 bases, with 7 bases spanning the gap. Written as DNA, the CDR3 is TGTGCCAGCAGCTTAGAGAGGAAAGAGACCCAGTACTTC. Its translation is CASSLERKETQYF.

This clone has only one observation. V is TRBV7-6 and J is TRBJ2-1; no clear D gene. In germline, CDR1 is SGHVS, CDR2 FNYEAQ. CDR3 length: 15 amino acids. V gave up 5 bases and J gave up 10 bases, with 21 bases separating them. As DNA, the CDR3 is TGTGCCAGCAGCGCGAACATCGACATCGTTGGGGAGCAGTTCTTC. Its translation is CASSANIDIVGEQFF.

This chain joins TRBV2 and TRBJ2-7, with TRBD1 matching over 8 bases. Per germline, CDR1 SNHLY and CDR2 FYNNEI. Losses at the gene ends were 4 bases for V and 5 bases for J; bases not matched to a gene: 7. This CDR3 is built from 14 residues. CDR3 protein: CASSVGQGADEQYF. CDR3 nucleotide sequence: TGTGCCAGCAGTGTCGGGCAGGGGGCCGACGAGCAGTACTTC.

The CDR3 coding sequence is TGTGCCAGCAGCTTGGGGACAGGGGATGTGGACTACAATGAGCAGTTCTTC. It translates to CASSLGTGDVDYNEQFF. The J gene is TRBJ2-1, the V gene TRBV5-6, with TRBD1 matching over 9 bases. The V gene's germline CDR1 is SGHDT and CDR2 YYEEEE. After removal of 0 bases from V and 3 bases from J, the junction contained 7 bases not matched to a gene. CDR3 size: 17 residues.

Remarks on this clone: The sample holds other DNA sequences that translate to the same CDR3. The chain uses TRBV6-1 and TRBJ1-2; a weak D match, TRBD1 (5 bases). The V and J ends lost 5 bases and 2 bases respectively, with 9 bases between them. Germline lookup yields CDR1 MNHNS and CDR2 SASEGT. The CDR3 has 13 amino acids. The CDR3 region is CASSSQGNYGYTF. The CDR3 DNA follows: TGTGCCAGCAGTTCTCAGGGAAACTATGGCTACACCTTC.

This chain connects TRBV7-2 to TRBJ2-1, with D unresolved. V shed 5 bases and J shed 2 bases, with 10 bases lying between them. CDR1 and CDR2 from the germline V gene are SGHTA and FQGNSA. CDR3 length equals 14 residues. The DNA for the CDR3 is TGTGCCAGCAGCGTCCACCGGGCCTACAATGAGCAGTTCTTC. It is translated as CASSVHRAYNEQFF.

The chain employs TRBV19 and TRBJ2-5, with 10 positions matching TRBD2. The CDR3 consists of 17 residues. With V trimmed by 4 bases and J by 5 bases, 13 bases remained unmatched. The germline V gene encodes CDR1 LNHDA and CDR2 SQIVND (reference sequence). CDR3 sequence: CASSSRLSAGGHETQYF. The CDR3, as DNA: TGTGCCAGTAGTAGCCGACTTTCAGCGGGGGGGCATGAGACCCAGTACTTC.

The V call is TRBV19, the J call TRBJ1-1; TRBD1 is a possible D gene (5 bases). The V end was cut by 3 bases, the J end by 4 bases, with 12 bases between. The CDR3 has 14 amino acids. Per germline, CDR1 LNHDA and CDR2 SQIVND (reference sequence). CDR3 protein: CASSMYQGGTEAFF. The CDR3 DNA reads as TGTGCCAGTAGTATGTATCAGGGAGGCACTGAAGCTTTCTTT.